This T cell receptor (beta chain) originates from a study of Graves' ophthalmopathy and Graves' hyperthyroidism. The V and J ends lost 6 bases and 1 base respectively, with 13 bases between them. Germline values: CDR1 MNHNS, CDR2 SASEGT. The CDR3 spans 14 residues. This clonotype was observed a single time. The sequenced template was RNA, covering the TCR beta CDR3 region. A first-round RT-PCR used HTBI primers, followed by a second-round multiplex PCR. TCRdb redid the calling of the multiplex PCR reads with MiXCR, one entry per CDR3 protein. Here the sample spans 210,000 or so distinct CDR3 sequences, around 28% being singletons.

The sequence came from a man aged 45-65 years with Graves' ophthalmopathy. The chain joins TRBV6-1 to TRBJ2-7; possible D gene TRBD2, 5 bases. The sample taken for sequencing was peripheral blood. The chain's CDR3 is CASRVATYSYEQYF. In nucleotides, the CDR3 is TGTGCCAGCAGGGTAGCGACCTATTCCTACGAGCAGTACTTC.